The 10 T cell receptor beta chains listed next were all sequenced from one sample in a study of blood T cell repertoires in COVID-19. Assay: immunoSEQ multiplex PCR; the TCRdb copy retains only in-frame clones and omits some. Of 220,000 or so clones detected, about 93% appear once; the ten largest clones hold 0.82%. Sample: peripheral blood. The receptor source for this set is a man in his sixties with COVID-19, enrolled during active disease.

This chain joins TRBV24-1 and TRBJ2-7, with D possibly being TRBD1 (6 bases). Trimming cost V 4 bases and J 6 bases, with 15 bases left between them. The length of the CDR3 is 14 residues. Germline V lookup: CDR1 KGHDR, CDR2 SFDVKD. CDR3 bases: TGTGCCACCAGTGAATCGACAGGCATAAGCGAGCAGTACTTC. The encoded protein is CATSESTGISEQYF.

V and J are TRBV11-3 and TRBJ2-3; possibly TRBD1 for D (5 bases). The V gene lost 1 base and the J gene lost 6 bases, with 14 bases spanning the gap. The CDR3 runs to 15 residues. Germline V gene sequence: CDR1 SGHNT, CDR2 YENEEA. This chain's CDR3 is CASSLGRTNGDTQYF. The CDR3 DNA reads as TGTGCCAGCAGCTTAGGTCGGACAAACGGTGATACGCAGTATTTT.

The gene calls are TRBV7-9 and TRBJ2-7, with 8 bases matching TRBD2. CDR3 length: 16 residues. In germline, CDR1 is SEHNR, CDR2 FQNEAQ (reference sequence). Trimming took 0 bases from V and 5 from J; bases not matched to a gene: 9. In DNA form, the CDR3 reads TGTGCCAGCAGCTTAGCGTTGACGGGGGGGCGCGACGAGCAGTACTTC. It yields the protein CASSLALTGGRDEQYF.

This rearrangement joins TRBV5-6 to TRBJ2-5; a weak D match, TRBD1 (6 bases). The germline gives CDR1 SGHDT, CDR2 YYEEEE. The CDR3 is 12 residues long. V lost 4 bases, J lost 9 bases, and 13 bases lay in between. As DNA, the CDR3 is TGTGCCAGCAGCAGTCTCGAGGGGGCCCAGTACTTC. Amino acids: CASSSLEGAQYF.

The chain is built from TRBV7-9 and TRBJ2-2, with D unclear. The germline V and J ends were trimmed by 1 base and 6 bases, with 9 bases remaining between them. CDR3 length: 14 residues. Germline loops: CDR1 SEHNR, CDR2 FQNEAQ (reference sequence). The CDR3 nucleotides read TGTGCCAGCAGCTTAGAGCACTTCTCCGGGGAGCTGTTTTTT. Residues: CASSLEHFSGELFF.

J is TRBJ2-5 and V is TRBV13; D is possibly TRBD1 (5 bases). Trimming removed 6 bases at V and 2 bases at J, with 10 bases between. Germline CDR1 and CDR2: PRHDT and FYEKMQ (reference sequence). The length of the CDR3 is 13 residues. CDR3 in amino acids: CASSIREQETQYF. The CDR3, as DNA: TGTGCCAGCAGTATCAGGGAACAAGAGACCCAGTACTTC.

V is TRBV9 and J is TRBJ2-1, with 7 bases lining up with TRBD1. Germline V gene data show CDR1 as SGDLS and CDR2 as YYNGEE. CDR3 size: 15 residues. The junction had 8 bases not matched to a gene; V was cut back by 4 bases and J by 4 bases. CDR3 DNA sequence: TGTGCCAGCAGCAACCGACAGGGACGTTACAATGAGCAGTTCTTC. It translates to CASSNRQGRYNEQFF.

V usage is TRBV5-5 and J usage is TRBJ2-1, with 7 positions matching TRBD2. This CDR3 contains 15 residues. J lost 9 bases, V lost 4 bases, and 13 bases had no gene match. Per the germline V gene, CDR1 is SGHKS and CDR2 is YYEKEE (reference sequence). For the CDR3, the DNA is TGTGCCAGCAGCCACGGGTGGGCGGGGGAGGCTGAGCAGTTCTTC. Its translation: CASSHGWAGEAEQFF.

The chain has TRBV3-1 (or the pseudogene TRBV3-2) and TRBJ2-2; TRBD2 matches 8 bases. Unmatched junction bases numbered 4, after V lost 1 base and J lost 3 bases. The CDR3 length is 16 residues. The germline gives CDR1 LGHDT, CDR2 YNNKEL (reference sequence). DNA of the CDR3: TGTGCCAGCAGCCAAGGAGCGGGAGTCGACACCGGGGAGCTGTTTTTT. It codes for CASSQGAGVDTGELFF.

The chain combines TRBV19 with TRBJ1-5, with TRBD1 identical over 7 bases. V lost 5 bases, J lost 4 bases, and 5 bases stayed unmatched. The CDR3 contains 14 residues. Per the germline V gene, CDR1 is LNHDA and CDR2 is SQIVND (reference sequence). The CDR3 region has the DNA TGTGCCAGTAGTGATCGGGACAGTAATCAGCCCCAGCATTTT. Translating it yields CASSDRDSNQPQHF. The whole variable domain, remainder taken from reference TRBV19 and TRBJ1-5, is DGGITQSPKYLFRKEGQNVTLSCEQNLNHDAMYWYRQDPGQGLRLIYYSQIVNDFQKGDIAEGYSVSREKKESFPLTVTSAQKNPTAFYLCASSDRDSNQPQHFGDGTRLSIL.